This TCR beta chain was sequenced in a study of cytomegalovirus exposure and HLA in healthy donors. This CDR3 has 15 residues. Between the trimmed V and J ends, which lost 0 bases and 6 bases, there was a span of 12 bases. The germline gives CDR1 MNHEY, CDR2 SVGAGI. Note on this clone: Antigen unknown.

Study results and limitations: Researchers reported that three CMV-associated chains were confirmed in vitro as CMV antigen-specific. High specificity and sensitivity for cytomegalovirus status were reported for the classifier. The likely origin of a cluster of highly shared sequence variants was a sequencing artifact.

60 Vbeta and 13 Jbeta primers were used in PCR. This table comes from immunoSEQ multiplex PCR, and its TCRdb copy is limited to in-frame clones, with some not included. In the table there are under 200,000 clones, approximately 84% of which are singletons. V is TRBV6-5 and J is TRBJ2-1, with a tentative D call TRBD2 (5 bases). The sequence came from a woman aged 45-59 years in good health and CMV-seropositive. Sequencing used PBMCs. The CDR3 region is CASSYSDLRGNEQFF. The CDR3 bases are TGTGCCAGCAGTTACTCGGATTTACGGGGCAATGAGCAGTTCTTC.